The rows below give T cell receptor beta chains drawn from one sample of a study of blood T cell repertoires in COVID-19. Sequencing used immunoSEQ multiplex PCR; TCRdb keeps in-frame clones, though not all of them. The sample holds 95,000 to 150,000 clones, about 79% seen once. Source material: peripheral blood. These receptors all stem from a man between 65 and 85 years old with acute or convalescent COVID-19. CDR3s include the opening cysteine and the closing phenylalanine or tryptophan. A D gene is named only where the DNA matches it firmly. Expanded clones are given a class, and other clones once, few, many or no size at all.

>TRBJ1-1|TRBV9|-|-
TGTGCCAGCAGCGTAGCTACTACGAGGAGCTTGAACACTGAAGCTTTCTTT
CASSVATTRSLNTEAFF
>TRBJ1-1|TRBV20-1|-|-
TGCAGTGCTAGTGAGGGGCACGGCACTGAAGCTTTCTTT
CSASEGHGTEAFF
>TRBJ1-4|TRBV19|-|-
TGTGCCAGTAGTATGCGAGGAGGACCTGAAAAACTGTTTTTT
CASSMRGGPEKLFF
>TRBJ2-7|TRBV7-8|-|-
TGTGCCAGCAGCTTATGGGCAGGGGAACCTACCTACGAGCAGTACTTC
CASSLWAGEPTYEQYF
>TRBJ1-4|TRBV5-1|few|TRBD1
TGCGCCAGCAACAGGGGGAGCAGGGATGAAAAACTGTTTTTT
CASNRGSRDEKLFF
>TRBJ2-7|TRBV4-1|-|TRBD2
TGCGCCAGCAGCCAAGATACAGCGGGGGGAGCCTACGAGCAGTACTTC
CASSQDTAGGAYEQYF
>TRBJ1-2|TRBV30|few|-
TGTGCCTGGCGAAGTACGACAGGTCGCTATGGCTACACCTTC
CAWRSTTGRYGYTF
>TRBJ1-2|TRBV10-3|-|TRBD1
TGTGCCATCAGTTCAAGGGACAGGGACCCCATGCGTGGCTACACCTTC
CAISSRDRDPMRGYTF
>TRBJ1-2|TRBV15|once|-
TGTGCCACCAGCAGCAGGGGAGATGGCTACACCTTC
CATSSRGDGYTF
>TRBJ1-2|TRBV6-2/TRBV6-3|-|-
TGTGCCAGCAGTGTTCCGCAGGACTCTAACTATGGCTACACCTTC
CASSVPQDSNYGYTF
>TRBJ1-2|TRBV5-4|-|TRBD1
TGTGCCAGCAGCCCAACAGGGGCTAAGGGCTACACCTTC
CASSPTGAKGYTF
>TRBJ1-1|TRBV29-1|-|TRBD1
TGCAGCGTCTCTATGCGGCAGGGGGCTTCCGAAGCTTTCTTT
CSVSMRQGASEAFF
>TRBJ2-1|TRBV21-1|-|-
TGTGCCAGCAGCAACCCCCGGGACAGGGGTTACAATGAGCAGTTCTTC
CASSNPRDRGYNEQFF
>TRBJ2-1|TRBV14|-|-
TGTGCCAGCAGCCCAAGGACCGGGGGTTACAGTGAGCAGTTCTTC
CASSPRTGGYSEQFF
>TRBJ1-1|TRBV5-8|-|TRBD1
TGTGCCAGCAGCTTGGTTGGACAGGGGGTCTCTGAAGCTTTCTTT
CASSLVGQGVSEAFF
>TRBJ2-2|TRBV19|-|TRBD1
TGTGCCAGTAGTCACCCCCCGCCAGGGGGTCCCGGGGAGCTGTTTTTT
CASSHPPPGGPGELFF
>TRBJ1-3|TRBV11-2|-|TRBD1
TGTGCCAGCAGCCCGACAGGGGGCCCTGGAAACACCATATATTTT
CASSPTGGPGNTIYF
>TRBJ1-5|TRBV7-2|-|TRBD1
TGTGCCAGCAGCCTTGGACAGGCGGGCAATCAGCCCCAGCATTTT
CASSLGQAGNQPQHF
>TRBJ1-5|TRBV10-3|few|TRBD1
TGTGCCATCAGCGACAGGGAAACTCAGCCCCAGCATTTT
CAISDRETQPQHF
>TRBJ2-7|TRBV6-2/TRBV6-3|-|TRBD2
TGTGCCAGCAGCCCGGGACTAGCGAACGGCTCCTACGAGCAGTACTTC
CASSPGLANGSYEQYF
>TRBJ1-2|TRBV21-1|-|-
TGTGCCAGCAGCAAAGCACAGGGTGCCCAAAGGGGCTACACCTTC
CASSKAQGAQRGYTF
>TRBJ2-3|TRBV6-1|-|-
TGTGCCAGCAGTGATAGCAGGGGTTCTGGCACAGATACGCAGTATTTT
CASSDSRGSGTDTQYF
>TRBJ2-1|TRBV5-4|-|-
TGTGCCAGCAGCTTGGACACCCGCTCCTACAATGAGCAGTTCTTC
CASSLDTRSYNEQFF
>TRBJ1-1|TRBV6-2/TRBV6-3|few|-
TGTGCCAGCAGTTCCACAGGACAGAACACTGAAGCTTTCTTT
CASSSTGQNTEAFF
>TRBJ2-2|TRBV7-9|-|-
TGTGCCAGCAGCCCAAGGACATCTTATACCGGGGAGCTGTTTTTT
CASSPRTSYTGELFF
>TRBJ2-2|TRBV18|-|TRBD2
TGTGCCAGCTCAACCGGGACTACCAGGGCCACCGGGGAGCTGTTTTTT
CASSTGTTRATGELFF
>TRBJ1-6|TRBV9|once|-
TGTGCCAGCAGCGTCGGACAGCCCGGCCTAGTAACGAGTTCACCCCTCCACTTT
CASSVGQPGLVTSSPLHF
>TRBJ1-5|TRBV4-3|-|-
TGCGCCAGCAGCCAAGAGCGGGATGGGTATCAGCCCCAGCATTTT
CASSQERDGYQPQHF
>TRBJ2-2|TRBV5-1|-|TRBD2
TGCGCCAGCAGCTTGGGTAGCGGGGGGATGAACACCGGGGAGCTGTTTTTT
CASSLGSGGMNTGELFF
>TRBJ1-2|TRBV19|-|-
TGTGCCAGTAGCCTATCCACGGGGGACTATGGCTACACCTTC
CASSLSTGDYGYTF
>TRBJ2-1|TRBV7-2|-|TRBD1
TGTGCCAGCAGTCAAGACAGGGGGGCCTACAATGAGCAGTTCTTC
CASSQDRGAYNEQFF
>TRBJ1-5|TRBV29-1|-|-
TGCAGCGTTATGCTGGGTGGGGGGTTAGATCAGCCCCAGCATTTT
CSVMLGGGLDQPQHF
>TRBJ2-1|TRBV7-9|-|TRBD1
TGTGCCAGCAGCAAGACAGGGGATGGGCAGTTCTTC
CASSKTGDGQFF
>TRBJ2-7|TRBV4-1|medium-sized|TRBD1
TGCGCCAGCAGCCATGGACAGGGTTACGAGCAGTACTTC
CASSHGQGYEQYF
>TRBJ1-1|TRBV5-1|-|-
TGCGCCAGCAGCCTTGACACTGAAGCTTTCTTT
CASSLDTEAFF
>TRBJ1-2|TRBV4-3|-|TRBD1
TGCGCCAGCAGCCAAGATATGGGACAGGTAACCTATGGCTACACCTTC
CASSQDMGQVTYGYTF
>TRBJ2-7|TRBV13|-|TRBD2
TGTGCCAGCAGCTTAAGGAGACTAGCGGGGGACTACGAGCAGTACTTC
CASSLRRLAGDYEQYF
>TRBJ2-5|TRBV30|-|TRBD2
TGTGCCTTGCGACTAGCGGGGCACCAAGAGACCCAGTACTTC
CALRLAGHQETQYF
>TRBJ1-6|TRBV6-2/TRBV6-3|-|-
TGTGCCAGCAGTTACCCCTTATCACCCCTCCACTTT
CASSYPLSPLHF
>TRBJ2-1|TRBV4-2|-|TRBD2
TGTGCCAGCAGCACTAGCGGGGGGTTTTTGTCCTACAATGAGCAGTTCTTC
CASSTSGGFLSYNEQFF
>TRBJ1-6|TRBV11-2|few|TRBD1
TGTGCCAGCAGCTTAAGGGCTGTCGGCAGGGGGTACAATTCACCCCTCCACTTT
CASSLRAVGRGYNSPLHF
>TRBJ1-2|TRBV3-1/TRBV3-2|few|TRBD1
TGTGCCAGCAGCCAGGGACAGATAGATAGTAGCTATGGCTACACCTTC
CASSQGQIDSSYGYTF
>TRBJ1-1|TRBV5-4|-|-
TGTGCCAGCAGCTTGGCCCTGGCATTCGAAGCTTTCTTT
CASSLALAFEAFF
>TRBJ2-7|TRBV18|-|-
TGTGCCAGCTCACCACCGTCGGGCTCCTACGAGCAGTACTTC
CASSPPSGSYEQYF
>TRBJ2-3|TRBV5-5|-|TRBD2
TGTGCCAGCAGCCCAGGAGCGGGGGGCCCGGATACGCAGTATTTT
CASSPGAGGPDTQYF
>TRBJ1-4|TRBV5-4|-|TRBD1
TGTGCCAGCAGGTGGACAGGGGAGGCCGAAAAACTGTTTTTT
CASRWTGEAEKLFF
>TRBJ1-4|TRBV5-1|-|-
TGCGCCAGCAGCCGTAACCGGGAGAATGAAAAACTGTTTTTT
CASSRNRENEKLFF
>TRBJ2-1|TRBV29-1|-|TRBD1
TGCAGCGTAGCCGGCGGGACAGGCTACAATGAGCAGTTCTTC
CSVAGGTGYNEQFF
>TRBJ1-5|TRBV5-6|-|TRBD1
TGTGCCAGCAGCGTTGACAGGGCCCTTATGGGGGTTAGCAATCAGCCCCAGCATTTT
CASSVDRALMGVSNQPQHF
>TRBJ2-2|TRBV9|-|TRBD1
TGTGCCAGCAGCGTATTGGCAGGGGGGAACACCGGGGAGCTGTTTTTT
CASSVLAGGNTGELFF
>TRBJ1-6|TRBV2|-|-
TGTGCCAGCAGGATGGGGACTACGCCGAATTCACCCCTCCACTTT
CASRMGTTPNSPLHF